Below are 15 T cell receptor beta chains sequenced from a single sample in a study of regulatory T cells in long-lasting Graves disease. Construction of TCR beta libraries relied on iRepertoire HTBI primers and on Arm-PCR targeting CDR3 regions. TCRdb recomputed calls from the multiplex PCR reads with MiXCR, one row per CDR3 protein. The repertoire holds roughly 420,000 distinct CDR3 sequences, with approximately 15% as singletons. Described time point: newly diagnosed GD, antithyroid drugs for less than 3 months. Researchers made the TCR library from RNA that was extracted from PBMCs. These data were also filed under a second study, of T cells in Graves' hyperthyroidism and ophthalmopathy.

Sequenced here: peripheral blood mononuclear cells (PBMCs), sampled at new diagnosis, from a patient treated with antithyroid drugs. These receptors all come from a woman between 45 and 60 years old with Graves disease.

The chain employs TRBV7-9 and TRBJ2-5; D gene unclear. The length of the CDR3 is 17 residues. CDR1 SEHNR and CDR2 FQNEAQ come from the germline V gene (reference sequence). Trimming cost V 4 bases and J 2 bases, with 20 bases left between them. The CDR3 sequence: CASSSALGGFLQETQYF. The CDR3 DNA sequence: TGTGCCAGCAGCTCGGCGCTAGGCGGATTTCTTCAAGAGACCCAGTACTTC.

The V call is TRBV2, the J call TRBJ2-2, with 9 nucleotides matching TRBD1. Germline V gene data show CDR1 as SNHLY and CDR2 as FYNNEI. After removal of 4 bases from V and 1 base from J, the junction contained 4 bases not matched to a gene. CDR3 length: 16 residues. CDR3 amino acids: CASSAQGARNTGELFF. The CDR3 DNA reads TGTGCCAGCAGTGCACAGGGGGCTAGGAACACCGGGGAGCTGTTTTTT.

This clonotype came up many times. This chain's CDR3 is CASSQDWTQYEQYF. The CDR3 DNA follows: TGTGCCAGCAGCCAAGACTGGACCCAATACGAGCAGTACTTC. The rearrangement uses TRBV3-1 and TRBJ2-7; D unclear. The CDR3 consists of 14 residues. Germline V gene sequence: CDR1 LGHDT, CDR2 YNNKEL (reference sequence). Trimming removed 0 bases from V and 4 bases from J, with 10 bases in between.

The chain combines TRBV10-1 with TRBJ2-1, with D unclear. This CDR3 has 12 residues. The V end was cut by 3 bases, the J end by 7 bases, with 7 bases between. Germline CDR1 is WNHNN and CDR2 is SYGVQD (reference sequence). The CDR3, as DNA: TGCGCCAGCAGTGACCTTTTTAATGAGCAGTTCTTC. It is translated as CASSDLFNEQFF.

Many counts were recorded for this clonotype. J is TRBJ1-5 and V is TRBV10-3; the match to TRBD1 covers 7 bases. Germline V CDR1 and CDR2: ENHRY, SYGVKD. This CDR3 spans 17 amino acids. V lost 3 bases to trimming and J lost 6 bases; unmatched junction nucleotides: 14. CDR3 DNA: TGTGCCATCAGTGAAGACCGAAGGGACAGTCTTCGTCAGCCCCAGCATTTT. Residues: CAISEDRRDSLRQPQHF.

This clonotype was detected ten times or more. The CDR3 reads CASRRDKDYEQYF. CDR3 nucleotides: TGCGCCAGCAGGCGGGACAAGGACTACGAGCAGTACTTC. This chain connects TRBV5-1 to TRBJ2-7; D tentatively fits TRBD1 or TRBD2 (6 bases each). CDR1 is SGHRS and CDR2 is YFSETQ in the germline V gene. V was shortened by 5 bases and J by 3 bases, with 12 bases between the two germline ends. The length of the CDR3 is 13 residues.

Many counts were recorded for this clonotype. The rearrangement links TRBV28 to TRBJ2-7; 11 bases are a match to TRBD2. Germline trimming cut 4 bases from V and 2 bases from J; bases unmatched to any gene: 19. CDR1 and CDR2 from the germline V gene are MDHEN and SYDVKM. The CDR3 length is 20 residues. CDR3 protein: CASSSYSGLADIYVPYEQYF. Here the CDR3 DNA reads TGTGCCAGCAGTTCTTATTCGGGACTAGCGGACATATACGTTCCCTACGAGCAGTACTTC.

This clonotype was counted between two and nine times. The chain uses TRBV18 and TRBJ1-3; D possibly corresponds to TRBD1 (5 bases). Trimming shortened V by 3 bases and J by 1 base, and 16 bases separated the two germline ends. The CDR3 has 17 residues. Germline CDR1 and CDR2: KGHSH and LQKENI. CDR3 protein: CASSPGDSTGSGNTIYF. In DNA form, the CDR3 reads TGTGCCAGCTCACCCGGCGATAGCACAGGTTCTGGAAACACCATATATTTT.

This clonotype has more than one count but fewer than ten. This chain uses TRBV3-1 with TRBJ2-3; 12 positions agree with TRBD2. This CDR3 contains 18 residues. The J segment lost 1 base and the V segment lost 5 bases, leaving 10 bases of the junction unmatched. From germline, CDR1 is LGHDT and CDR2 YNNKEL (reference sequence). This CDR3 is CASSSRVWTSGGTDTQYF. The DNA of the CDR3 is TGTGCCAGCAGCTCAAGAGTCTGGACTAGCGGGGGCACAGATACGCAGTATTTT.

This clonotype was counted many times. The V and J genes are TRBV28 and TRBJ1-5; no clear D gene. V lost 5 bases and J 0 bases, leaving 11 bases between the germline ends. The CDR3 has 15 amino acids. CDR1 is MDHEN, CDR2 SYDVKM, per germline. The CDR3 DNA follows: TGTGCCAGCAGTCCCCCCGGGGTTAGCAATCAGCCCCAGCATTTT. This sequence encodes CASSPPGVSNQPQHF.

The chain uses TRBV19 and TRBJ1-5; 7 positions agree with TRBD1. Germline CDR1 LNHDA, CDR2 SQIVND (reference sequence). With 7 bases clipped from V and 7 bases from J, the junction kept 10 bases outside the gene matches. CDR3 length: 14 amino acids. In nucleotides, the CDR3 is TGTGCCAGTAATGACAGGGAAGGGGGCCAGCCCCAGCATTTT. Protein product: CASNDREGGQPQHF.

In DNA form, the CDR3 reads TGTGCCAGTAGTAATGGTCGGGGCGATGAGCAGTTCTTC. Encoded protein: CASSNGRGDEQFF. The chain has TRBV19 and TRBJ2-1; D assignment may be TRBD1 or TRBD2 (5 bases each). CDR3 length equals 13 residues. Germline V CDR1 and CDR2: LNHDA, SQIVND (reference sequence). The V end lost 4 bases, the J end lost 8 bases, and 12 bases lay between the germline ends.

This clonotype has a handful of counts. V is TRBV14 and J is TRBJ2-7, with 9 bases lining up with TRBD1. Germline loops: CDR1 SGHDN, CDR2 FVKESK. The CDR3 is 13 amino acids. Losses at the gene ends were 4 bases for V and 6 bases for J; bases not matched to a gene: 4. CDR3 amino acids: CASSPGQGLEQYF. For the CDR3, the DNA is TGTGCCAGCAGCCCGGGACAGGGTCTCGAGCAGTACTTC.

The rearrangement uses TRBV9 and TRBJ2-5; 9 bases match TRBD2. Germline CDR1 and CDR2: SGDLS and YYNGEE. The CDR3 length is 14 residues. Trimming cost V 4 bases and J 1 base; bases outside gene matches: 2. CDR3 DNA: TGTGCCAGCAGCATTAGCGGGGGCCAAGAGACCCAGTACTTC. It encodes CASSISGGQETQYF.

The rearrangement joins TRBV2 to TRBJ1-1, with D uncertain. The CDR3 extends over 16 amino acids. Germline CDR1 is SNHLY and CDR2 is FYNNEI. V was clipped by 0 bases and J by 1 base, with 12 bases between them. The CDR3 loop reads CASSEALGRRNTEAFF. CDR3 DNA sequence: TGTGCCAGCAGTGAAGCGCTTGGCAGGAGGAACACTGAAGCTTTCTTT.